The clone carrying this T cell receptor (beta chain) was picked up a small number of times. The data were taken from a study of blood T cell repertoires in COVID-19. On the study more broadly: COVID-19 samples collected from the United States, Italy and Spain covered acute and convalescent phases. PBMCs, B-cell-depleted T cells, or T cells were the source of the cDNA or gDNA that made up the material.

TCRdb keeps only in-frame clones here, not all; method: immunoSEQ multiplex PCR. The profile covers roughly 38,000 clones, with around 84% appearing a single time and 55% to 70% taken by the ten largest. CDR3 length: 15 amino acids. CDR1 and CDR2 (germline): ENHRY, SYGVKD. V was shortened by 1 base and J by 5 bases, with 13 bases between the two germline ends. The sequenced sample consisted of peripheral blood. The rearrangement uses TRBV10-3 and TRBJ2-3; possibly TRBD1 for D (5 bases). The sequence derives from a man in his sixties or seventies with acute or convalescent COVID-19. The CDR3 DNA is TGTGCCATCAGTGAGTGGGGCGAGAAGCAAGATACGCAGTATTTT. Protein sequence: CAISEWGEKQDTQYF.